Described below is a single T cell receptor beta chain sequence and its context. Antigen unknown. Building the TCR beta libraries relied on iRepertoire HTBI primers, and CDR3 regions underwent Arm-PCR. TCRdb re-analysed the multiplex PCR reads in MiXCR, keeping a single row per CDR3 protein. The data show approximately 540,000 distinct CDR3 sequences, around 12% seen once. The sample originates from a study of regulatory T cells in long-lasting Graves disease. Study information: Graves' patients diagnosed newly had used antithyroid drugs under 3 months.

The CDR3 has 14 residues. The germline V gene encodes CDR1 DFQATT and CDR2 SNEGSKA (reference sequence). Trimming removed 6 bases from V and 3 bases from J; junction bases left unmatched: 8. Time point denoted: newly diagnosed GD, antithyroid drugs for less than 3 months. The authors made the TCR library using RNA they extracted from PBMCs. Study-wide points: Persistent patients had more shared public clonotypes (2,741) than new patients (about 970). Persistent-disease Graves' patients showed less TCR diversity than new cases.

These data also formed part of another study, on T cells in Graves' hyperthyroidism and ophthalmopathy. This second study notes: Exclusion criteria comprised uncontrolled infection, other autoimmune disease, pregnancy or lactation.

Sample: peripheral blood mononuclear cells (PBMCs), taken at new diagnosis, from a patient treated with antithyroid drugs. The receptor's source is a woman aged 30 to 39 with Graves disease. The J gene is TRBJ2-1, the V gene TRBV20-1, with TRBD1 identical over 7 bases. As DNA, the CDR3 is TGCAGTGCAAACTCCGGGACAGTCTACAATGAGCAGTTCTTC. Encoded protein: CSANSGTVYNEQFF.